The present T cell receptor (beta chain) was sequenced within a study of technical replicates of blood from four donors. Sequenced by immunoSEQ multiplex PCR; TCRdb stores in-frame clones only, minus some. The table lists 50,000 to 70,000 clones, about 94% of them singletons. The germline V gene encodes CDR1 SNHLY and CDR2 FYNNEI. CDR3 length equals 13 residues. With 6 bases clipped from V and 5 bases from J, the junction kept 2 bases outside the gene matches. The receptor's source is a human donor in good health. Some clones in this sample may be carry-over from other donors' samples. The sequenced sample was PBMCs. This chain uses TRBV2 with TRBJ2-4; 9 bases are a match to TRBD1. CDR3 sequence reads: CASRGQGENIQYF. CDR3 coding DNA: TGTGCCAGCAGGGGACAGGGAGAAAACATTCAGTACTTC. The full variable domain, in which reference TRBV2 and TRBJ2-4 provide the parts outside the CDR3, is EPEVTQTPSHQVTQMGQEVILRCVPISNHLYFYWYRQILGQKVEFLVSFYNNEISEKSEIFDDQFSVERPDGSNFTLKIRSTKLEDSAMYFCASRGQGENIQYFGAGTRLSVL.